The T cell receptor beta chain under discussion was sequenced for a study of blood T cell repertoires in COVID-19. The overall study: The United States, Italy and Spain supplied acute and convalescent COVID-19 samples. T cells, B-cell-depleted T cells, or PBMCs supplied cDNA or gDNA.

The authors' processing: The assay estimated nucleated cells by amplifying reference gene primers. Data came from immunoSEQ multiplex PCR; TCRdb stores just in-frame clones and leaves some out. From that table come the V and J calls and clone size; the DNA was used to work out D and trimming. Here the sample spans fewer than 85,000 clones, around 80% being singletons. V dropped 7 bases and J dropped 3; count of bases not matched to a gene: 4. There are 12 residues in the CDR3. CDR1 SQVTM and CDR2 ANQGSEA come from the germline V gene. The sequencing sample was made of peripheral blood. The J gene is TRBJ1-2, the V gene TRBV29-1, with 8 bases fitting TRBD1. The source is a man between 60 and 70 years old with active or convalescent COVID-19. In nucleotides, the CDR3 is TGCAGCGGGGTACAGGGGGACTATGGCTACACCTTC. Protein: CSGVQGDYGYTF.